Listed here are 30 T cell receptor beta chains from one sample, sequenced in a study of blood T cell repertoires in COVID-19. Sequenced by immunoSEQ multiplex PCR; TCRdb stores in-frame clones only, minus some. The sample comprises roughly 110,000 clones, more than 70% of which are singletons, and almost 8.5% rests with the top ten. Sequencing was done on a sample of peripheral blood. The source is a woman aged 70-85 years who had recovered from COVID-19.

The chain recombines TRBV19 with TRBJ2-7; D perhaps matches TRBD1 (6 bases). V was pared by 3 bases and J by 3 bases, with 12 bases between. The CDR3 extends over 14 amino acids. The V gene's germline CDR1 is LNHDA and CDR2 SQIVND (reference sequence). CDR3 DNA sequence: TGTGCCAGTAGTATCGGGTCCAGGGGCTACGAGCAGTACTTC. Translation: CASSIGSRGYEQYF.

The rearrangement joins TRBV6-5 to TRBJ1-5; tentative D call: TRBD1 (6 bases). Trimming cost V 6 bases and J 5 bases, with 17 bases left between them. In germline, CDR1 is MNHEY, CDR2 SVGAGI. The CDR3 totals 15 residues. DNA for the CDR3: TGTGCCAGCAGACTTGGGGGGGCCTACGATCAGCCCCAGCATTTT. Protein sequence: CASRLGGAYDQPQHF.

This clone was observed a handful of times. The CDR3 DNA follows: TGTGCCAGTGCCCCCCTAGCGGGGGGGAGAGATACGCAGTATTTT. Translated, it gives CASAPLAGGRDTQYF. This chain connects TRBV19 to TRBJ2-3, with 12 nucleotides matching TRBD2. Unmatched junction bases numbered 8, after V lost 8 bases and J lost 5 bases. The CDR3 is made up of 15 amino acids. Germline assignment: CDR1 LNHDA and CDR2 SQIVND (reference sequence).

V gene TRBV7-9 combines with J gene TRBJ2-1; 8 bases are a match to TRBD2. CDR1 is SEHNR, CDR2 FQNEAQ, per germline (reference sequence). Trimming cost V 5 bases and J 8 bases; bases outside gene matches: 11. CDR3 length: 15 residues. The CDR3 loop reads CASSAISTSVHEQFF. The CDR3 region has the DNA TGTGCCAGCAGCGCCATCTCGACTAGCGTCCATGAGCAGTTCTTC.

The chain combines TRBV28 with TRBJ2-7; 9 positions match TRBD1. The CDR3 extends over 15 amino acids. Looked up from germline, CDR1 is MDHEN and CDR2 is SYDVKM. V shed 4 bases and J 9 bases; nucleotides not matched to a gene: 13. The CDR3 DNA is TGTGCCAGCAGTTATCCGGGACAGGGATTGCGAGGGCAGTACTTC. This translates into CASSYPGQGLRGQYF.

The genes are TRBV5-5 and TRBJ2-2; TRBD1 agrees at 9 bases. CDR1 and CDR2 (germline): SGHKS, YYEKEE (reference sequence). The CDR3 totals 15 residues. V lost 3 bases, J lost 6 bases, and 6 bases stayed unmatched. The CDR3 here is CASSWGDREAGELFF. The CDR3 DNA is TGTGCCAGCAGCTGGGGGGACAGGGAGGCCGGGGAGCTGTTTTTT.

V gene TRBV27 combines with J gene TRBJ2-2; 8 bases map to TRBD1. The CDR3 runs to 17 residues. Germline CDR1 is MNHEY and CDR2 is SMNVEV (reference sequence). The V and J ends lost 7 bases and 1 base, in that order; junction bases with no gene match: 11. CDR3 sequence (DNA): TGTGCCAGCACCCGAACGCCCGGGACAGGGAACACCGGGGAGCTGTTTTTT. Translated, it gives CASTRTPGTGNTGELFF.

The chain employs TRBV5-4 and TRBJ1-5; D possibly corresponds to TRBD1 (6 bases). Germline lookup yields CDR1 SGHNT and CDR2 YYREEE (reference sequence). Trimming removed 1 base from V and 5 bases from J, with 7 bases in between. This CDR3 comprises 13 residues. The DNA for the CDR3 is TGTGCCAGCAGCTTGTCAGGGGATCAGCCCCAGCATTTT. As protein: CASSLSGDQPQHF.

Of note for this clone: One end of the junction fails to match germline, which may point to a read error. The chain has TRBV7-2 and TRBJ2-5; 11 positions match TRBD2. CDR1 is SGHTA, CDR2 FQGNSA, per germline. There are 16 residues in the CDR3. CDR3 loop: CASSLAGTSGQETQYF. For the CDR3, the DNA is TGTGCCAGCAGTTTAGCCGGGACTAGCGGCCAAGAGACCCAGTACTTC.

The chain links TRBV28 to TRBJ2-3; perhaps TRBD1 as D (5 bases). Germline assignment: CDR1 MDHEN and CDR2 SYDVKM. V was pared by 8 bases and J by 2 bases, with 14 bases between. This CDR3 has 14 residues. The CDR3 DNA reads TGTGCCAGCGGTCAGGGCTACTACACAGATACGCAGTATTTT. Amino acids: CASGQGYYTDTQYF.

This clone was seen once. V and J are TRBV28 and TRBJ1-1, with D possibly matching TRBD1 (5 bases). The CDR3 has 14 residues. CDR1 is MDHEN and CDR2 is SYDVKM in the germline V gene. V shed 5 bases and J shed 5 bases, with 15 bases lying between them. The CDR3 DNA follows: TGTGCCAGCAGTCCTACGGGGGGGTGGACTGAAGCTTTCTTT. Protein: CASSPTGGWTEAFF.

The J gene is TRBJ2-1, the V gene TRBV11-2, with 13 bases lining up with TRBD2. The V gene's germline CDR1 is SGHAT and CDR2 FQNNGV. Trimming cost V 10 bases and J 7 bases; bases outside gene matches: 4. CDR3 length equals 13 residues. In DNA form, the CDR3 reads TGTGCCACGAGACTAGCGGGGGGTAATGAGCAGTTCTTC. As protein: CATRLAGGNEQFF.

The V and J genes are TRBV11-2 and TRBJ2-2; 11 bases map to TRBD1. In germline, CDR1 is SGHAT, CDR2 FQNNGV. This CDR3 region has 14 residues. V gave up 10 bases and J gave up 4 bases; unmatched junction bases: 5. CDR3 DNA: TGTGCCACCCCGGGACAGGGGGGCACCGGGGAGCTGTTTTTT. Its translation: CATPGQGGTGELFF.

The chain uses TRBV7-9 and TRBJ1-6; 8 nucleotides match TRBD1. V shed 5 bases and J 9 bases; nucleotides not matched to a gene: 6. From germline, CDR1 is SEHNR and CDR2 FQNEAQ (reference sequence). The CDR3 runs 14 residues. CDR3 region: CASSPGQGGSPLHF. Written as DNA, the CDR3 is TGTGCCAGCAGCCCCGGACAGGGCGGTTCACCCCTCCACTTT.

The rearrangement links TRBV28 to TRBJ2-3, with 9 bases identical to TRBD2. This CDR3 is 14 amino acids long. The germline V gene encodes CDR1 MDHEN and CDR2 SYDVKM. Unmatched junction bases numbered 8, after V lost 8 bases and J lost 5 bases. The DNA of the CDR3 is TGTGCCAGCGGCATAGCGGGAGTCGGAGATACGCAGTATTTT. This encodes CASGIAGVGDTQYF.

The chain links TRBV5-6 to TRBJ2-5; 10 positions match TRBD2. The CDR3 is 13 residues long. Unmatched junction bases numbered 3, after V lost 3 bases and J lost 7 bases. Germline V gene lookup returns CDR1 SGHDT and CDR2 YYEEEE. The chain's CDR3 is CASSSSGGGTQYF. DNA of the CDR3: TGTGCCAGCAGCTCAAGCGGGGGGGGGACCCAGTACTTC.

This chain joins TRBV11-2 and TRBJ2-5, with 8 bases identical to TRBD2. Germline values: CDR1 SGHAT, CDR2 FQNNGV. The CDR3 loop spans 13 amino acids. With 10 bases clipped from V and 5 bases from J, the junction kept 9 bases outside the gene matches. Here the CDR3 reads CATAAGVRETQYF. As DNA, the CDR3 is TGTGCCACGGCAGCGGGAGTACGGGAGACCCAGTACTTC. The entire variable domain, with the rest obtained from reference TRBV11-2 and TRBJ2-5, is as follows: EAGVAQSPRYKIIEKRQSVAFWCNPISGHATLYWYQQILGQGPKLLIQFQNNGVVDDSQLPKDRFSAERLKGVDSTLKIQPAKLEDSAVYLCATAAGVRETQYFGPGTRLLVL.

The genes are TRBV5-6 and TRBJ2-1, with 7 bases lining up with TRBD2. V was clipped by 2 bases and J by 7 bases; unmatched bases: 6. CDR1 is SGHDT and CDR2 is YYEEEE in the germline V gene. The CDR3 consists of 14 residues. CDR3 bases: TGTGCCAGCAGCTTTTTAGCCGGGGGGAATGAGCAGTTCTTC. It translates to CASSFLAGGNEQFF.

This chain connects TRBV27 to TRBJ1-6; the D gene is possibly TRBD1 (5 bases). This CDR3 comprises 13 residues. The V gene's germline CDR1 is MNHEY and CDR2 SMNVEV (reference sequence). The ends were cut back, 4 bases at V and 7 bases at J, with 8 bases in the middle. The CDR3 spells CASSSGQNSPLHF. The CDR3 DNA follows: TGTGCCAGCAGTTCCGGACAAAATTCACCCCTCCACTTT.

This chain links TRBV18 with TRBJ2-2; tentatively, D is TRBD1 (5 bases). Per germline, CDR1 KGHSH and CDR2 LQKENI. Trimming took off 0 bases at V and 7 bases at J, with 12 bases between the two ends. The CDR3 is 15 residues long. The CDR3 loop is CASSPPPDKSGELFF. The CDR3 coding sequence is TGTGCCAGCTCACCACCGCCGGACAAGAGCGGGGAGCTGTTTTTT. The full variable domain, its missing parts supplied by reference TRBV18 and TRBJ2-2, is NAGVMQNPRHLVRRRGQEARLRCSPMKGHSHVYWYRQLPEEGLKFMVYLQKENIIDESGMPKERFSAEFPKEGPSILRIQQVVRGDSAAYFCASSPPPDKSGELFFGEGSRLTVL.

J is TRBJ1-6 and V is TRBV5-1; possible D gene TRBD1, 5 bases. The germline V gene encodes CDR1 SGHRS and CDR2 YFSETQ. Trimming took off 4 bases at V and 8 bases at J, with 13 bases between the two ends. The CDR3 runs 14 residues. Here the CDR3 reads CASSGLSGDSPLHF. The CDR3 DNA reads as TGCGCCAGCAGCGGATTGTCGGGGGATTCACCCCTCCACTTT. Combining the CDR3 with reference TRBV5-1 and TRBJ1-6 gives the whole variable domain KAGVTQTPRYLIKTRGQQVTLSCSPISGHRSVSWYQQTPGQGLQFLFEYFSETQRNKGNFPGRFSGRQFSNSRSEMNVSTLELGDSALYLCASSGLSGDSPLHFGNGTRLTVT.

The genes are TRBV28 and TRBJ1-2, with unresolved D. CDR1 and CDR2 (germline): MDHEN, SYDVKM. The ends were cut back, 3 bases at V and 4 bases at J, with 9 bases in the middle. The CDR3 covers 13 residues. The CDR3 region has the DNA TGTGCCAGCAGTTTTCAGTCTGCCTATGGCTACACCTTC. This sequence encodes CASSFQSAYGYTF.

The DNA for the CDR3 is TGTGCCAGCAGGCCCGGGACAGGAGAAGCTTTCTTT. It yields the protein CASRPGTGEAFF. The chain employs TRBV12-3 or TRBV12-4 and TRBJ1-1; 8 bases fit TRBD1. The CDR3 is 12 residues long. V lost 6 bases and J lost 8; bases outside the gene matches: 5.

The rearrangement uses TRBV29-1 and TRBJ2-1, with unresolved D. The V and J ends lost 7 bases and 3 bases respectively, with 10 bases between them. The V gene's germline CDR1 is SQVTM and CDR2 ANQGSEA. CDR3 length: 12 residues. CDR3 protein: CSARPVYNEQFF. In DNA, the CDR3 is TGCAGCGCCCGTCCAGTCTACAATGAGCAGTTCTTC.

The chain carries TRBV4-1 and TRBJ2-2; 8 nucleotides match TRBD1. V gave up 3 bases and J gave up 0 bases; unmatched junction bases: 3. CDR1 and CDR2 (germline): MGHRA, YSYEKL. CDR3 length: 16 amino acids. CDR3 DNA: TGCGCCAGCAGCCACCGGACAGGGTCGAACACCGGGGAGCTGTTTTTT. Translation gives CASSHRTGSNTGELFF.

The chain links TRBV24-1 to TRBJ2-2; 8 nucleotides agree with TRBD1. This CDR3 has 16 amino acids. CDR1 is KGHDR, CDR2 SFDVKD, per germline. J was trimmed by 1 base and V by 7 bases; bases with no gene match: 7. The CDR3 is CATSGMTGVNTGELFF. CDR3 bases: TGTGCCACCAGCGGTATGACAGGGGTGAACACCGGGGAGCTGTTTTTT.

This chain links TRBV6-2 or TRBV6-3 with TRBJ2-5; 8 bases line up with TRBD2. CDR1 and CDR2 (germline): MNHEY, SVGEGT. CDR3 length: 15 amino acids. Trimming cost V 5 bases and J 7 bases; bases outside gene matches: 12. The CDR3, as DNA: TGTGCCAGCAGTCGTCGGGGGGGAGAAAGGGTGACCCAGTACTTC. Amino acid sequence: CASSRRGGERVTQYF.

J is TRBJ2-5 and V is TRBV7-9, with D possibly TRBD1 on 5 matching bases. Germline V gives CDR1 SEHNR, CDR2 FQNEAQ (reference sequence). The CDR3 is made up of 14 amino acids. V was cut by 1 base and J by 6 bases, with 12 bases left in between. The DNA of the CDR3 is TGTGCCAGCAGCTTAGGGGCAGGGCGGCAGACCCAGTACTTC. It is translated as CASSLGAGRQTQYF.

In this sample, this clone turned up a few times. CDR3 loop: CASSLGDRKQYF. CDR3 DNA sequence: TGTGCCAGCAGCTTGGGGGACAGGAAGCAGTACTTC. The rearrangement joins TRBV7-9 to TRBJ2-7, with 8 bases lining up with TRBD1. The germline V gene has CDR1 SEHNR and CDR2 FQNEAQ (reference sequence). The V gene end was trimmed by 3 bases and the J gene end by 8 bases; junction bases not matched to a gene: 3. The CDR3 sequence is 12 residues long.

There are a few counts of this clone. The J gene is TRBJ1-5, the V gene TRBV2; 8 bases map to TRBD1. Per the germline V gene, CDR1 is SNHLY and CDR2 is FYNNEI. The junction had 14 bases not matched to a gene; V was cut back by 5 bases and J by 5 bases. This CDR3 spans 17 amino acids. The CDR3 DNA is TGTGCCAGCAGTAGGGGACAGGAGTTTCGCGGGGATCAGCCCCAGCATTTT. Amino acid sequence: CASSRGQEFRGDQPQHF.